These 20 T cell receptor beta chains originate from one sample sequenced in a study of blood T cell repertoires in COVID-19. Some clones are missing from TCRdb's copy, which holds only in-frame ones; the method was immunoSEQ multiplex PCR. In the table there are a few hundred thousand clones, 70% to 80% of which are singletons. Input material: peripheral blood. Receptor source: a woman older than 75 with acute or convalescent COVID-19.

The chain is built from TRBV30 and TRBJ1-2; D is possibly TRBD1 (5 bases). V lost 2 bases to trimming and J lost 8 bases, with 15 bases between them. Germline CDR1 and CDR2: GTSNPN and SVGIG (reference sequence). The CDR3 is 13 amino acids. This chain's CDR3 is CAWSSYGGGGYTF. CDR3 DNA sequence: TGTGCCTGGAGTTCCTACGGGGGTGGCGGCTACACCTTC.

This chain joins TRBV6-5 and TRBJ2-1, with a tentative D call TRBD2 (6 bases). The ends were cut back, 6 bases at V and 6 bases at J, with 12 bases in the middle. Germline-derived CDR1 and CDR2 are MNHEY and SVGAGI. The CDR3 covers 13 residues. CDR3 in amino acids: CASSPNGGNEQFF. The CDR3 bases are TGTGCCAGCAGCCCAAACGGGGGCAATGAGCAGTTCTTC.

The chain uses TRBV24-1 and TRBJ2-5; no definite D call. The CDR3 runs to 11 residues. V was clipped by 10 bases and J by 7 bases, with 12 bases between them. Germline CDR1 and CDR2: KGHDR and SFDVKD. The CDR3 loop reads CATEGRVTQYF. CDR3 bases: TGTGCCACAGAAGGCCGGGTGACCCAGTACTTC.

This clone has just a few counts. This chain links TRBV27 with TRBJ2-2, with 7 bases identical to TRBD1. This CDR3 has 15 residues. Trimming took 6 bases from V and 0 from J; bases not matched to a gene: 4. CDR1 MNHEY and CDR2 SMNVEV come from the germline V gene (reference sequence). In DNA, the CDR3 is TGTGCCAGCAGAGCTACAGGGGCGAACACCGGGGAGCTGTTTTTT. Its protein is CASRATGANTGELFF.

There are a few counts of this clone. The chain combines TRBV6-5 with TRBJ2-7; D unclear. In germline, CDR1 is MNHEY, CDR2 SVGAGI. V gave up 6 bases and J gave up 7 bases, with 13 bases separating them. The CDR3 contains 12 residues. Here the CDR3 DNA reads TGTGCCAGCAGCCGCGGCCCCGGGGAGCAGTACTTC. Translated, it gives CASSRGPGEQYF.

The sample holds a few counts of this clone. V gene TRBV19 combines with J gene TRBJ1-6; possible D gene TRBD1, 5 bases. The length of the CDR3 is 16 residues. V was pared by 6 bases and J by 5 bases, with 17 bases between. Per the germline V gene, CDR1 is LNHDA and CDR2 is SQIVND (reference sequence). For the CDR3, the DNA is TGTGCCAGTAGACCTTCGGGGGGGAGAAATAATTCACCCCTCCACTTT. Its protein product is CASRPSGGRNNSPLHF.

This clone was counted between two and nine times. This chain links TRBV27 with TRBJ1-2, with D uncertain. Trimming cost V 2 bases and J 4 bases, with 11 bases left between them. Germline CDR1 and CDR2: MNHEY and SMNVEV (reference sequence). CDR3 size: 14 residues. Here the CDR3 DNA reads TGTGCCAGCAGTTTAGCCCCGATGAGCTATGGCTACACCTTC. It translates to CASSLAPMSYGYTF.

Comment on this clone: The same CDR3 also results from other DNA sequences found in this sample. This chain joins TRBV6-5 and TRBJ1-5; D possibly corresponds to TRBD1 (6 bases). The CDR3 is 15 amino acids. The ends were cut back, 4 bases at V and 0 bases at J, with 10 bases in the middle. The germline V gene encodes CDR1 MNHEY and CDR2 SVGAGI. CDR3 sequence: CASSLQGNSNQPQHF. CDR3 in DNA: TGTGCCAGCAGTTTACAGGGTAATAGCAATCAGCCCCAGCATTTT.

This chain joins TRBV11-2 and TRBJ1-2, with D possibly matching TRBD1 (5 bases). Germline CDR1 and CDR2: SGHAT and FQNNGV. This CDR3 comprises 13 residues. Between the trimmed V and J ends, which lost 5 bases and 3 bases, there was a span of 10 bases. This CDR3 reads CASSPSGYYGYTF. As DNA, the CDR3 is TGTGCCAGCAGCCCTTCAGGGTACTATGGCTACACCTTC.

This sequence joins TRBV18 and TRBJ2-7; 8 bases map to TRBD1. The CDR3 is 14 amino acids. The V segment lost 0 bases and the J segment 3 bases; nucleotides outside the gene matches: 1. Per the germline V gene, CDR1 is KGHSH and CDR2 is LQKENI. The CDR3 loop is CASSPPTGGYEQYF. In nucleotides, the CDR3 is TGTGCCAGCTCACCACCAACAGGGGGCTACGAGCAGTACTTC.

The CDR3 nucleotides are TGTGCCAGCAGCTTAATTGCGGGACTAGCGAGAGAGACCCAGTACTTC. Protein: CASSLIAGLARETQYF. The chain is built from TRBV7-9 and TRBJ2-5; TRBD2 agrees at 10 bases. The germline V gene encodes CDR1 SEHNR and CDR2 FQNEAQ (reference sequence). The CDR3 length is 16 residues. V shed 2 bases and J 4 bases; nucleotides not matched to a gene: 7. The entire variable domain, with the rest obtained from reference TRBV7-9 and TRBJ2-5, is as follows: DTGVSQNPRHKITKRGQNVTFRCDPISEHNRLYWYRQTLGQGPEFLTYFQNEAQLEKSRLLSDRFSAERPKGSFSTLEIQRTEQGDSAMYLCASSLIAGLARETQYFGPGTRLLVL.

Here the CDR3 reads CAIRPGQGAEGNTIYF. For the CDR3, the DNA is TGTGCCATCAGACCGGGACAGGGGGCGGAGGGAAACACCATATATTTT. This chain uses TRBV10-3 with TRBJ1-3; 12 bases agree with TRBD1. Germline lookup yields CDR1 ENHRY and CDR2 SYGVKD. The length of the CDR3 is 16 residues. V was pared by 6 bases and J by 4 bases, with 7 bases of the junction left unmatched.

This clone was recorded once. The V and J genes are TRBV7-2 and TRBJ1-4, with no clear D. Trimming shortened V by 1 base and J by 7 bases, and 7 bases separated the two germline ends. Per the germline V gene, CDR1 is SGHTA and CDR2 is FQGNSA. The CDR3 is made up of 13 amino acids. For the CDR3, the DNA is TGTGCCAGCAGCTTAGGGCAGATTGAAAAACTGTTTTTT. Its protein is CASSLGQIEKLFF.

With regard to this clone: The sample contains more than one DNA sequence encoding this CDR3. The V gene is TRBV5-1, the J gene TRBJ2-7, with 11 bases fitting TRBD1. Germline lookup yields CDR1 SGHRS and CDR2 YFSETQ. V trimming: 4 bases; J trimming: 3 bases; junction bases outside the gene matches: 3. There are 14 residues in the CDR3. The CDR3, as DNA: TGCGCCAGCAGCCCGGGACAGGGGGACTACGAGCAGTACTTC. The encoded protein is CASSPGQGDYEQYF.

The chain recombines TRBV18 with TRBJ1-2, with 8 bases matching TRBD1. V dropped 2 bases and J dropped 6; count of bases not matched to a gene: 5. The germline CDR1 and CDR2 sequences are KGHSH and LQKENI. The CDR3 has 14 amino acids. Written as DNA, the CDR3 is TGTGCCAGCTCACCAGCGACAGGGGCCAATGGCTACACCTTC. Encoded protein: CASSPATGANGYTF. The full variable domain, with the rest looked up from reference TRBV18 and TRBJ1-2, is NAGVMQNPRHLVRRRGQEARLRCSPMKGHSHVYWYRQLPEEGLKFMVYLQKENIIDESGMPKERFSAEFPKEGPSILRIQQVVRGDSAAYFCASSPATGANGYTFGSGTRLTVV.

The genes are TRBV18 and TRBJ2-2; TRBD2 aligns across 8 bases. This CDR3 comprises 15 residues. V gave up 5 bases and J gave up 9 bases; unmatched junction bases: 11. Germline lookup yields CDR1 KGHSH and CDR2 LQKENI. CDR3 nucleotides: TGTGCCAGCTCAATCGGGACTAGAGGTGCCAGGGAGCTGTTTTTT. This codes for CASSIGTRGARELFF.

This sequence joins TRBV18 and TRBJ2-7; possibly TRBD1 for D (5 bases). The CDR3 length is 13 residues. Germline lookup yields CDR1 KGHSH and CDR2 LQKENI. The ends were cut back, 3 bases at V and 3 bases at J, with 9 bases in the middle. The chain's CDR3 is CASSPVTDYEQYF. The CDR3 DNA reads TGTGCCAGCTCACCCGTGACAGACTACGAGCAGTACTTC.

The gene calls are TRBV2 and TRBJ1-6; TRBD1 is a possible D gene (6 bases). V was cut by 4 bases and J by 7 bases, with 14 bases left in between. The CDR3 runs to 15 residues. In germline, CDR1 is SNHLY, CDR2 FYNNEI. CDR3 in amino acids: CASSAQGQTNSPLHF. Here the CDR3 DNA reads TGTGCCAGCAGTGCCCAAGGACAGACAAATTCACCCCTCCACTTT.

The V gene is TRBV21-1, the J gene TRBJ2-7; the tabulated D call, TRBD1, remains unverified against the DNA. TRBV21-1 counts as a pseudogene. CDR3 length: 15 residues. The CDR3 DNA follows: TGTGCCAGCAGCCGTTACCTACAGGGGTTCCACGAGCAGTACTTC. This codes for CASSRYLQGFHEQYF.

The V gene is TRBV15, the J gene TRBJ2-4, with 10 bases matching TRBD1. Germline-derived CDR1 and CDR2 are LNHNV and YYDKDF (reference sequence). J gave up 0 bases and V 8 bases, and 4 bases lay outside the gene matches. The CDR3 totals 15 residues. CDR3 protein: CATETGGKAKNIQYF. CDR3 DNA sequence: TGTGCCACCGAGACAGGGGGCAAAGCCAAAAACATTCAGTACTTC.